These 32 T cell receptor beta chains share one sample of origin, sequenced in a study of shared clonotypes between healthy human individuals. Only CD45RO-negative cells positively selected for CCR7 counted as naive CD8 cells, so terminally differentiated effector memory CD45RA+ cells were excluded. This table comes from immunoSEQ multiplex PCR, and its TCRdb copy is limited to in-frame clones, with some not included. The sample has 1.5 million to 2.5 million clones, about 95% seen once. Sequencing was carried out using naive CD8+ T cells sorted from blood. The receptor source for this set is a man aged 18 to 29 in good health.

The V gene is TRBV2, the J gene TRBJ1-4, with D perhaps matching TRBD1 (5 bases). The CDR3 is made up of 15 amino acids. Germline CDR1 and CDR2: SNHLY and FYNNEI. V was shortened by 1 base and J by 3 bases, with 9 bases between the two germline ends. The CDR3, as DNA: TGTGCCAGCAGTGAAGGAAGGGGATCTAATGAAAAACTGTTTTTT. This encodes CASSEGRGSNEKLFF.

Comment on this clone: The same CDR3 is also encoded by other DNA sequences in this sample. V gene TRBV4-1 combines with J gene TRBJ2-1; unclear D gene. Germline CDR1 is MGHRA and CDR2 is YSYEKL. This CDR3 is 15 amino acids long. Trimming removed 1 base from V and 1 base from J, with 8 bases in between. CDR3 sequence (DNA): TGCGCCAGCAGCCAAGTAAAGGGTTCCTACAATGAGCAGTTCTTC. Its protein is CASSQVKGSYNEQFF.

V gene TRBV4-1 combines with J gene TRBJ2-3; TRBD1 might be the D (6 bases). This CDR3 region has 14 residues. Germline V lookup: CDR1 MGHRA, CDR2 YSYEKL. V was cut by 1 base and J by 4 bases, with 9 bases left in between. The CDR3 here is CASSQVPGADTQYF. The CDR3 nucleotides are TGCGCCAGCAGCCAAGTCCCAGGGGCAGATACGCAGTATTTT.

The chain has TRBV30 and TRBJ1-4; no definite D call. The V end lost 4 bases, the J end lost 4 bases, and 7 bases lay between the germline ends. The CDR3 totals 12 residues. The germline gives CDR1 GTSNPN, CDR2 SVGIG (reference sequence). CDR3 bases: TGTGCCTGGAACACAGTTAATGAAAAACTGTTTTTT. It codes for CAWNTVNEKLFF.

The chain has TRBV5-1 and TRBJ2-1; 9 positions match TRBD2. The germline V gene has CDR1 SGHRS and CDR2 YFSETQ. This CDR3 has 15 amino acids. V was clipped by 4 bases and J by 7 bases; unmatched bases: 9. The CDR3 DNA is TGCGCCAGCAGCCGGTCTAGCGGGATGTGGAATGAGCAGTTCTTC. Protein: CASSRSSGMWNEQFF.

The chain uses TRBV7-9 and TRBJ1-2, with 7 bases aligning to TRBD1. Germline V gene lookup returns CDR1 SEHNR and CDR2 FQNEAQ (reference sequence). The CDR3 runs to 15 residues. V was clipped by 5 bases and J by 4 bases; unmatched bases: 10. The CDR3 nucleotides are TGTGCCAGCAGCGGTCGGGACAGCGTTTTCTATGGCTACACCTTC. Protein: CASSGRDSVFYGYTF. The full variable domain, completed using reference TRBV7-9 and TRBJ1-2, is DTGVSQNPRHKITKRGQNVTFRCDPISEHNRLYWYRQTLGQGPEFLTYFQNEAQLEKSRLLSDRFSAERPKGSFSTLEIQRTEQGDSAMYLCASSGRDSVFYGYTFGSGTRLTVV.

This chain uses TRBV7-8 with TRBJ1-1; possible D gene TRBD1, 5 bases. The CDR3 runs 14 residues. Germline V lookup: CDR1 SGHVS, CDR2 FQNEAQ. V was clipped by 2 bases and J by 1 base, with 8 bases between them. CDR3 in amino acids: CASSLTGSNTEAFF. The DNA of the CDR3 is TGTGCCAGCAGCTTAACAGGTTCGAACACTGAAGCTTTCTTT.

The chain combines TRBV4-1 with TRBJ2-3; D remains unclear. The CDR3 runs 14 residues. Trimming took off 1 base at V and 2 bases at J, with 7 bases between the two ends. Germline V lookup: CDR1 MGHRA, CDR2 YSYEKL. The CDR3 coding sequence is TGCGCCAGCAGCCAAGCGCGTTCCACAGATACGCAGTATTTT. Translating gives CASSQARSTDTQYF.

This chain connects TRBV28 to TRBJ2-3; D gene ambiguous. Germline V lookup: CDR1 MDHEN, CDR2 SYDVKM. V lost 7 bases to trimming and J lost 0 bases, with 14 bases between them. The CDR3 contains 15 residues. CDR3 residues: CASNSSPESTDTQYF. CDR3 DNA sequence: TGTGCCAGCAATTCATCTCCGGAAAGCACAGATACGCAGTATTTT.

The chain combines TRBV7-9 with TRBJ1-2; D is ambiguous. V was cut by 2 bases and J by 2 bases, with 18 bases left in between. This CDR3 has 17 amino acids. CDR1 is SEHNR, CDR2 FQNEAQ, per germline (reference sequence). As DNA, the CDR3 is TGTGCCAGCAGCTTATATGGTAATGATGTGGCGAACTATGGCTACACCTTC. Translation: CASSLYGNDVANYGYTF.

The rearrangement joins TRBV10-1 to TRBJ2-3; D gene ambiguous. CDR1 is WNHNN and CDR2 is SYGVQD in the germline V gene (reference sequence). With 3 bases removed from V and 3 bases from J, the gap between germline ends came to 10 bases. The CDR3 is made up of 14 amino acids. The CDR3 is CASSESAETDTQYF. DNA of the CDR3: TGCGCCAGCAGTGAATCGGCGGAGACAGATACGCAGTATTTT.

The chain employs TRBV28 and TRBJ2-3; D remains unclear. Germline-derived CDR1 and CDR2 are MDHEN and SYDVKM. This CDR3 comprises 15 residues. V gave up 4 bases and J gave up 1 base, with 12 bases separating them. The CDR3 region is CASSSPVEGTDTQYF. The CDR3 DNA sequence: TGTGCCAGCAGTTCGCCGGTCGAGGGCACAGATACGCAGTATTTT.

This chain joins TRBV27 and TRBJ2-3; 12 bases agree with TRBD2. Germline V lookup: CDR1 MNHEY, CDR2 SMNVEV (reference sequence). CDR3 size: 14 residues. After removal of 7 bases from V and 6 bases from J, the junction contained 5 bases not matched to a gene. CDR3 in DNA: TGTGCCAGCAAGCCCCTAGCGGGAGGGGATACGCAGTATTTT. It encodes CASKPLAGGDTQYF.

The gene calls are TRBV28 and TRBJ2-7; 9 bases line up with TRBD1. After removal of 7 bases from V and 7 bases from J, the junction contained 14 bases not matched to a gene. The CDR3 runs 15 residues. CDR1 is MDHEN, CDR2 SYDVKM, per germline. The CDR3 region is CASTPGQGLYGEQYF. CDR3 DNA sequence: TGTGCCAGCACCCCTGGACAGGGGCTTTACGGGGAGCAGTACTTC.

The chain recombines TRBV5-1 with TRBJ1-1; 8 bases are shared with TRBD1. This CDR3 has 19 residues. Germline CDR1 reads SGHRS; CDR2 reads YFSETQ. V gave up 6 bases and J gave up 0 bases; unmatched junction bases: 19. CDR3 sequence reads: CASNPVQQGVYHLNTEAFF. For the CDR3, the DNA is TGCGCCAGCAATCCCGTCCAACAGGGGGTGTACCATTTGAACACTGAAGCTTTCTTT. The full variable domain, with the rest looked up from reference TRBV5-1 and TRBJ1-1, is KAGVTQTPRYLIKTRGQQVTLSCSPISGHRSVSWYQQTPGQGLQFLFEYFSETQRNKGNFPGRFSGRQFSNSRSEMNVSTLELGDSALYLCASNPVQQGVYHLNTEAFFGQGTRLTVV.

The chain has TRBV4-3 and TRBJ2-5, with D unclear. Trimming shortened V by 0 bases and J by 3 bases, and 11 bases separated the two germline ends. This CDR3 contains 15 residues. CDR1 is LGHNA and CDR2 is YSLEER in the germline V gene. The CDR3 region has the DNA TGCGCCAGCAGCCAAGATCGTGAAGGGAAAGAGACCCAGTACTTC. It translates to CASSQDREGKETQYF.

The chain couples TRBV7-8 to TRBJ2-3, with D maybe TRBD2 (5 bases). Deletions cut 3 bases from V and 2 bases from J, with 9 bases between. Per the germline V gene, CDR1 is SGHVS and CDR2 is FQNEAQ. This CDR3 has 14 residues. In nucleotides, the CDR3 is TGTGCCAGCAGCTTTCACGGGGACACAGATACGCAGTATTTT. Translating it yields CASSFHGDTDTQYF.

The genes are TRBV5-6 and TRBJ1-3; D may be TRBD1 (6 bases). CDR1 is SGHDT and CDR2 is YYEEEE in the germline V gene. The CDR3 runs to 17 residues. Trimming removed 0 bases from V and 0 bases from J, with 13 bases in between. CDR3: CASSLARQESSGNTIYF. The DNA for the CDR3 is TGTGCCAGCAGCTTGGCTAGACAGGAGAGCTCTGGAAACACCATATATTTT.

CDR3 in DNA: TGTGCCAGCAGTTTTGCGGCAGGGGAATTTTTGGAGCCCCAGCATTTT. This translates into CASSFAAGEFLEPQHF. The gene calls are TRBV27 and TRBJ1-5; tentative D call: TRBD1 (6 bases). Germline lookup yields CDR1 MNHEY and CDR2 SMNVEV (reference sequence). Trimming removed 3 bases at V and 8 bases at J, with 20 bases between. The CDR3 is 16 amino acids.

The V call is TRBV7-9, the J call TRBJ2-1; D is ambiguous. V dropped 4 bases and J dropped 0 bases, with 7 bases sitting between them. CDR3 length: 14 amino acids. Germline V CDR1 and CDR2: SEHNR, FQNEAQ (reference sequence). The CDR3 loop reads CASSSTDSYNEQFF. In DNA form, the CDR3 reads TGTGCCAGCAGCTCCACCGACTCCTACAATGAGCAGTTCTTC.

V usage is TRBV9 and J usage is TRBJ2-3, with D possibly TRBD2 on 6 matching bases. The V and J ends lost 3 bases and 2 bases respectively, with 13 bases between them. Germline V gene lookup returns CDR1 SGDLS and CDR2 YYNGEE. The CDR3 length is 15 residues. The CDR3 spells CASSASGAHTDTQYF. For the CDR3, the DNA is TGTGCCAGCAGCGCCTCGGGAGCCCACACAGATACGCAGTATTTT.

On this clone: This sample also contains other DNA sequences that code for the same CDR3. The V and J genes are TRBV13 and TRBJ2-7, with 10 bases that match TRBD2. The CDR3 loop spans 15 amino acids. From germline, CDR1 is PRHDT and CDR2 FYEKMQ (reference sequence). The V segment lost 4 bases and the J segment 1 base; nucleotides outside the gene matches: 4. In DNA form, the CDR3 reads TGTGCCAGCAGCTCTAGCGGGAGCGGTTCCTACGAGCAGTACTTC. It is translated as CASSSSGSGSYEQYF.

The table lists this clone with a count of one. V is TRBV5-6 and J is TRBJ2-7; D possibly uses TRBD1 or TRBD2 (5 bases each). The CDR3 is made up of 15 amino acids. Trimming took off 4 bases at V and 3 bases at J, with 17 bases between the two ends. CDR1 is SGHDT and CDR2 is YYEEEE in the germline V gene. For the CDR3, the DNA is TGTGCCAGCAGCGCGTTCCGGGACGGAGACTACGAGCAGTACTTC. Residues: CASSAFRDGDYEQYF.

This rearrangement joins TRBV7-8 to TRBJ2-1; 11 positions agree with TRBD2. The J segment lost 6 bases and the V segment lost 5 bases, leaving 9 bases of the junction unmatched. The V gene's germline CDR1 is SGHVS and CDR2 FQNEAQ. The CDR3 is 16 amino acids. The CDR3 nucleotides read TGTGCCAGCAGCCACCTTAGCGGGGGGGGCCGCAATGAGCAGTTCTTC. Translation: CASSHLSGGGRNEQFF.

This clone was recorded only once. Other DNA sequences in this sample translate to the same CDR3. This sequence joins TRBV4-3 and TRBJ2-7; D unresolved. The germline V and J ends were trimmed by 1 base and 4 bases, with 8 bases remaining between them. Germline-derived CDR1 and CDR2 are LGHNA and YSLEER. The CDR3 is 13 residues long. CDR3 residues: CASSQVLEYEQYF. The CDR3, as DNA: TGCGCCAGCAGCCAAGTACTGGAGTACGAGCAGTACTTC.

This sequence joins TRBV7-8 and TRBJ2-3, with 7 nucleotides matching TRBD1. From germline, CDR1 is SGHVS and CDR2 FQNEAQ. Trimming at V came to 5 bases and at J to 5 bases, leaving 10 bases not matched to a gene. This CDR3 has 15 residues. The CDR3 is CASSLATGRGDTQYF. CDR3 sequence (DNA): TGTGCCAGCAGCCTTGCGACAGGGAGAGGAGATACGCAGTATTTT.

The chain combines TRBV7-9 with TRBJ1-1; D ambiguous. CDR1 is SEHNR and CDR2 is FQNEAQ in the germline V gene (reference sequence). The CDR3 sequence is 13 residues long. V was trimmed by 1 base and J by 4 bases, leaving 7 bases between them. The CDR3 reads CASSLVLVTEAFF. In DNA, the CDR3 is TGTGCCAGCAGCTTAGTTTTAGTCACTGAAGCTTTCTTT. The full variable domain, with the rest looked up from reference TRBV7-9 and TRBJ1-1, is DTGVSQNPRHKITKRGQNVTFRCDPISEHNRLYWYRQTLGQGPEFLTYFQNEAQLEKSRLLSDRFSAERPKGSFSTLEIQRTEQGDSAMYLCASSLVLVTEAFFGQGTRLTVV.

V gene TRBV10-2 combines with J gene TRBJ2-7; 10 bases are a match to TRBD1. The CDR3 is 13 residues long. Trimming at V came to 8 bases and at J to 6 bases, leaving 7 bases not matched to a gene. CDR1 is WSHSY, CDR2 SAAADI, per germline. CDR3 DNA: TGCGCCAGCGAGCAGGACAGGGGGGTCGAGCAGTACTTC. It specifies CASEQDRGVEQYF.

This chain connects TRBV5-1 to TRBJ1-1; 9 bases align to TRBD1. V was clipped by 3 bases and J by 4 bases; unmatched bases: 4. Per the germline V gene, CDR1 is SGHRS and CDR2 is YFSETQ. The CDR3 spans 14 residues. CDR3 DNA sequence: TGCGCCAGCAGCTGGGGACAGGGATCCACTGAAGCTTTCTTT. Translated: CASSWGQGSTEAFF.

CDR3 bases: TGCAGCGTTGACAGGGACGCGAGCACAGATACGCAGTATTTT. Translation: CSVDRDASTDTQYF. The V gene is TRBV29-1, the J gene TRBJ2-3, with D possibly called TRBD1 or TRBD2 (5 bases each). The length of the CDR3 is 14 residues. Germline CDR1 reads SQVTM; CDR2 reads ANQGSEA. The V end lost 3 bases, the J end lost 0 bases, and 10 bases lay between the germline ends.

This rearrangement joins TRBV5-6 to TRBJ2-1, with D perhaps TRBD2 (5 bases). The CDR3 runs 18 residues. Trimming took off 3 bases at V and 1 base at J, with 20 bases between the two ends. Looked up from germline, CDR1 is SGHDT and CDR2 is YYEEEE. The CDR3 is CASSSYLPGKESYNEQFF. The CDR3 region has the DNA TGTGCCAGCAGCTCGTACCTACCGGGAAAGGAGTCCTACAATGAGCAGTTCTTC.

V and J are TRBV6-5 and TRBJ2-7; TRBD2 agrees at 8 bases. The CDR3 sequence is 15 residues long. The junction had 14 bases not matched to a gene; V was cut back by 7 bases and J by 6 bases. In germline, CDR1 is MNHEY, CDR2 SVGAGI. The CDR3 reads CASIPGLGIMGEQYF. The CDR3 nucleotides are TGTGCCAGCATCCCGGGACTAGGGATTATGGGCGAGCAGTACTTC.